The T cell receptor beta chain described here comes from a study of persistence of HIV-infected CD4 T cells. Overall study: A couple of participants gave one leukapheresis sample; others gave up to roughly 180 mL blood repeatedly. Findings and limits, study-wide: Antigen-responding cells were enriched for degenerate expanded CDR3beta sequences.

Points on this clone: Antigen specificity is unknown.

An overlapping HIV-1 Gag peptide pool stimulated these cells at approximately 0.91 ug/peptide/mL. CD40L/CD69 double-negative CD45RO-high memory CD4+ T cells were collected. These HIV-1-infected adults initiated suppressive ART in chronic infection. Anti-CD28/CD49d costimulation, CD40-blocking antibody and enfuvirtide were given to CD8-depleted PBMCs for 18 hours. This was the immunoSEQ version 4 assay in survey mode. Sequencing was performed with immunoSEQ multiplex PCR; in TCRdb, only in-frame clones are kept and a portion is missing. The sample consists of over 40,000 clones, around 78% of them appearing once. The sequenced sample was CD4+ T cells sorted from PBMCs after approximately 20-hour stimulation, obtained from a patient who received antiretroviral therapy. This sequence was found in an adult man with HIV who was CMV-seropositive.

The CDR3 here is CASMGMSGRRYNEQFF. The DNA of the CDR3 is TGTGCCAGTATGGGCATGAGCGGGCGCCGCTACAATGAGCAGTTCTTC. This chain links TRBV19 with TRBJ2-1, with D possibly TRBD2 on 6 matching bases. The CDR3 is made up of 16 amino acids. Trimming stripped 7 bases from V and 3 bases from J, with 19 bases between. Germline assignment: CDR1 LNHDA and CDR2 SQIVND (reference sequence).